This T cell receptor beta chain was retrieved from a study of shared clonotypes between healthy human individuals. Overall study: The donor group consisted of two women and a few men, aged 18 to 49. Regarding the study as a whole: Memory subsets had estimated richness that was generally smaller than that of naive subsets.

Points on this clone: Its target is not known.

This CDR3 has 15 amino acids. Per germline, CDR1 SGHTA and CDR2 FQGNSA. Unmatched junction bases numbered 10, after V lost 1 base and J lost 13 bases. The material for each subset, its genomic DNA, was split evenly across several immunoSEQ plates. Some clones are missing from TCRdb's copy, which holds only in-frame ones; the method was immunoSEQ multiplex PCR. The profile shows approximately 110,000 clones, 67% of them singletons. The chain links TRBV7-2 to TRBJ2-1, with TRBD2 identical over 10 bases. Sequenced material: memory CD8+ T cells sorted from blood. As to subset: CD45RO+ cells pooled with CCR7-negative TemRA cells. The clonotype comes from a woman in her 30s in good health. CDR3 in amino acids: CASSLERAGGQRQFF. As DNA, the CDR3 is TGTGCCAGCAGCTTAGAGCGAGCGGGAGGGCAAAGACAGTTCTTC.